The present TCR beta chain was sequenced within a study of healthy donors' naive CD4 and CD8 T cells. To note about this clonotype: Its antigen remains unidentified.

Germline trimming cut 4 bases from V and 4 bases from J; bases unmatched to any gene: 6. Germline assignment: CDR1 SQVTM and CDR2 ANQGSEA. CDR3 length: 15 residues. Whole-study results and caveats: Reportedly, most V and J gene segments showed naive CD4+ versus CD8+ bias. Positive CDR3 charge linked to CD4+ cells, negative to CD8+ cells. CDR3 charge plus V and J genes appeared to account for about 13% of CD4/CD8 variance.

Each TCR library used around 500 ng of total RNA and a linear amplification protocol. How the authors handled the data: Roughly 5 healthy donors contributed around 85,000 sequenced TCR alpha transcripts. TCRdb reprocessed the reads via MiXCR and lists one record per CDR3 protein. The V and J calls and clone size come from TCRdb's table, not from the authors' own analysis. The table records approximately 200,000 distinct CDR3 sequences, 65% to 80% of them present only once. This chain uses TRBV29-1 with TRBJ2-1; TRBD2 agrees at 11 bases. This clonotype was sampled from a pool of human donors in good health; the sample pools cells from several healthy donors. Sample: naive CD4+ and CD8+ T cells sorted from blood, pooled from several donors. This chain's CDR3 is CSVGPGTSGYNEQFF. The CDR3 region has the DNA TGCAGCGTTGGCCCAGGGACTAGCGGATACAATGAGCAGTTCTTC.